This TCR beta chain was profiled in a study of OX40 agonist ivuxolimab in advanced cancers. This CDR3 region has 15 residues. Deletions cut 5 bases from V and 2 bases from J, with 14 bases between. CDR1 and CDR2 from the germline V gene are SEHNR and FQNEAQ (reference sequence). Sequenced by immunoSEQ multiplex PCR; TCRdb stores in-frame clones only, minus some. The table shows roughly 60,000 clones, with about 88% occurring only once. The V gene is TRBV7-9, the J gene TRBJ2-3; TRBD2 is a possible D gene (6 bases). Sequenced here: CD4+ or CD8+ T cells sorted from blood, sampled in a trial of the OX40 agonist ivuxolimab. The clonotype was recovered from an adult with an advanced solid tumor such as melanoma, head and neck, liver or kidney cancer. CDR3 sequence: CASSVSSALTDTQYF. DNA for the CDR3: TGTGCCAGCAGCGTCTCTAGCGCCCTCACAGATACGCAGTATTTT.